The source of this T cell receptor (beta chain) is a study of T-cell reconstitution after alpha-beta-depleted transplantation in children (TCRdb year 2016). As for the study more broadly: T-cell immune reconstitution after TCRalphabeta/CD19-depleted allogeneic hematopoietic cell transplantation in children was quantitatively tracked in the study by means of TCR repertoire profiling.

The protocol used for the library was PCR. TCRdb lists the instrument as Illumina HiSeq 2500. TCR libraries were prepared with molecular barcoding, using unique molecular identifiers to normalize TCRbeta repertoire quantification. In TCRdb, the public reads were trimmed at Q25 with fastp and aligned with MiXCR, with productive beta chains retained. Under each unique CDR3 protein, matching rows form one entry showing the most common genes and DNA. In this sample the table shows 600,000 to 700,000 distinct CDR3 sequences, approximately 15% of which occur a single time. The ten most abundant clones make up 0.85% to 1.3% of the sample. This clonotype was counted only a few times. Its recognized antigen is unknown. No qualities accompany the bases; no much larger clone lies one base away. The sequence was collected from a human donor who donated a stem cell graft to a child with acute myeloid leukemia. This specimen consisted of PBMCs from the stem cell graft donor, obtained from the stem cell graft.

CDR3 reads: CAISPSSSSSYEQYV. The nucleotide sequence reads TGTGCCATCAGTCCGTCTTCCTCCTCCTCCTACGAGCAGTACGTC. The chain is assembled from TRBV10-3 and TRBJ2-7; the D gene is not confidently resolved. Its CDR3 holds 15 amino acids, cysteine through valine. Only the CDR3 DNA stays, 45 bases, in frame from base 1. CDR1 and CDR2 (ENHRY, SYGVKD) derive from the germline V gene. Trimming removed 5 bases from V and 0 bases from J, leaving 14 bases between the germline ends.